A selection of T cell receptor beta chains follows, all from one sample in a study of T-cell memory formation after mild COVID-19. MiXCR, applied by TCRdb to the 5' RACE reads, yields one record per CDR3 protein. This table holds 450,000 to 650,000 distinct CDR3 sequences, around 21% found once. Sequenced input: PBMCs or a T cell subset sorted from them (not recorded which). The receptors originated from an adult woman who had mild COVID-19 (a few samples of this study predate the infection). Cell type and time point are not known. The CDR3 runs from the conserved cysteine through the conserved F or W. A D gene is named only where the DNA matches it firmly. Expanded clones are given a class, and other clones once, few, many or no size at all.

CDR3nt: TGCAGCGTTGGAGGTAGCGGGAGGCCCCCTTGGAGTACTTGGGAGCAGTACTTC
CDR3aa: CSVGGSGRPPWSTWEQYF
d_gene: TRBD2
v_gene: TRBV29-1
j_gene: TRBJ2-7
abundance: -

CDR3nt: TGTGCCAGCACCCAGGACAGGATCGAGACCCAGTACTTC
CDR3aa: CASTQDRIETQYF
d_gene: TRBD1
v_gene: TRBV6-2/TRBV6-3
j_gene: TRBJ2-5
abundance: -

CDR3nt: TGTGCCAGCAGCCAAGTCCACGAGCAGTACTTC
CDR3aa: CASSQVHEQYF
d_gene: -
v_gene: TRBV3-1
j_gene: TRBJ2-7
abundance: many

CDR3nt: TGCAGCGTTGAAACCAACACGGCCTATGGCTACACCTTC
CDR3aa: CSVETNTAYGYTF
d_gene: -
v_gene: TRBV29-1
j_gene: TRBJ1-2
abundance: few

CDR3nt: TGCGCCAGCAGCCCCACTTCCGGGACTAGCGGGAGGTACGAGCAGTACTTC
CDR3aa: CASSPTSGTSGRYEQYF
d_gene: TRBD2
v_gene: TRBV4-3
j_gene: TRBJ2-7
abundance: few

CDR3nt: TGTGCCAGCAGCCAAACAACAGGGGGCAAGGATGGCTACACCTTC
CDR3aa: CASSQTTGGKDGYTF
d_gene: TRBD1
v_gene: TRBV12-3/TRBV12-4
j_gene: TRBJ1-2
abundance: -

CDR3nt: TGTGCCAGCGGACCCCGGTCTTGGGGTTGGTATTTT
CDR3aa: CASGPRSWGWYF
d_gene: -
v_gene: TRBV2
j_gene: TRBJ2-3
abundance: -

CDR3nt: TGCGCCAGCAGCTTCCAGGCCGGGACAGGTGGTGAAAAACTGTTTTTT
CDR3aa: CASSFQAGTGGEKLFF
d_gene: TRBD1
v_gene: TRBV5-1
j_gene: TRBJ1-4
abundance: few

CDR3nt: TGCAGCGTCGCGGAAGAGACCCAGTACTTC
CDR3aa: CSVAEETQYF
d_gene: -
v_gene: TRBV29-1
j_gene: TRBJ2-5
abundance: few

CDR3nt: TGCAGTGCTAGAGTCGGACTAGCGGGAAGCACAGATACGCAGTATTTT
CDR3aa: CSARVGLAGSTDTQYF
d_gene: TRBD2
v_gene: TRBV20-1
j_gene: TRBJ2-3
abundance: -

CDR3nt: TGCGCCAGCAGTCTGAATGGGGCCAACGTCCTGACTTTC
CDR3aa: CASSLNGANVLTF
d_gene: -
v_gene: TRBV5-1
j_gene: TRBJ2-6
abundance: -

CDR3nt: TGTGCCAGCAGCTTCTTCACAGATACGCAGTATTTT
CDR3aa: CASSFFTDTQYF
d_gene: -
v_gene: TRBV7-2
j_gene: TRBJ2-3
abundance: many

CDR3nt: TGTGCCAGCAGGGGGGGACAGGGCCCTCAGCCCCAGCATTTT
CDR3aa: CASRGGQGPQPQHF
d_gene: TRBD1
v_gene: TRBV6-6
j_gene: TRBJ1-5
abundance: -

CDR3nt: TGTGCCAGCAGCTTAGCGGCCAGATATCAAGAGACCCAGTACTTC
CDR3aa: CASSLAARYQETQYF
d_gene: -
v_gene: TRBV7-2
j_gene: TRBJ2-5
abundance: -

CDR3nt: TGCGCCAGCAGCCCGACTGTGCGGAATCAAGAGACCCAGTACTTC
CDR3aa: CASSPTVRNQETQYF
d_gene: -
v_gene: TRBV5-1
j_gene: TRBJ2-5
abundance: once

CDR3nt: TGTGCCAGCAGTCTCTACAGGGCTAAGGGGGCCTACGAGCAGTACTTC
CDR3aa: CASSLYRAKGAYEQYF
d_gene: -
v_gene: TRBV12-3/TRBV12-4
j_gene: TRBJ2-7
abundance: few

CDR3nt: TGTGCCAGCAGTTTTTTGGTTGGGGAGCAGTACTTC
CDR3aa: CASSFLVGEQYF
d_gene: -
v_gene: TRBV12-3/TRBV12-4
j_gene: TRBJ2-7
abundance: -

CDR3nt: TGTGCCACCAGTGATCCCTCCCGGGAGGGCCGGGTTGAGCAGTTCTTC
CDR3aa: CATSDPSREGRVEQFF
d_gene: TRBD2
v_gene: TRBV24-1
j_gene: TRBJ2-1
abundance: -

CDR3nt: TGTGCCATCAGTGACCTCACGGGCGGGGAGACCCAGTACTTC
CDR3aa: CAISDLTGGETQYF
d_gene: -
v_gene: TRBV10-3
j_gene: TRBJ2-5
abundance: -

CDR3nt: TGTGCTAGTGGTTTGGTACTGGGACAGGACGGCGGCTACACCTTC
CDR3aa: CASGLVLGQDGGYTF
d_gene: TRBD1
v_gene: TRBV12-5
j_gene: TRBJ1-2
abundance: few

CDR3nt: TGTGCCAGCAGTGAACTAGAGGGGGTCGGCACTGAAGCTTTCTTT
CDR3aa: CASSELEGVGTEAFF
d_gene: -
v_gene: TRBV2
j_gene: TRBJ1-1
abundance: -

CDR3nt: TGCGCCAGCAGCATCCTGACAGGGCTCAATTCACCCCTCCACTTT
CDR3aa: CASSILTGLNSPLHF
d_gene: TRBD1
v_gene: TRBV5-1
j_gene: TRBJ1-6
abundance: -

CDR3nt: TGTGCCAGCACCCAGATAAACTCCAACTACGAGCAGTACTTC
CDR3aa: CASTQINSNYEQYF
d_gene: -
v_gene: TRBV11-2
j_gene: TRBJ2-7
abundance: -

CDR3nt: TGCAGCGCCTGGGACTACCTCAATGAGCAGTTCTTC
CDR3aa: CSAWDYLNEQFF
d_gene: TRBD2
v_gene: TRBV29-1
j_gene: TRBJ2-1
abundance: -

CDR3nt: TGCAGTGCTAGAGGGACTAGGAGGTACGAGCAGTACTTC
CDR3aa: CSARGTRRYEQYF
d_gene: TRBD2
v_gene: TRBV20-1
j_gene: TRBJ2-7
abundance: -

CDR3nt: TGTGCCAGCAGCTTAGAATCTTTCTATGGCTACACCTTC
CDR3aa: CASSLESFYGYTF
d_gene: -
v_gene: TRBV7-9
j_gene: TRBJ1-2
abundance: few

CDR3nt: TGTGCCAGCAGTTTGCTAGGGGTGGCTGAAGCTTTCTTT
CDR3aa: CASSLLGVAEAFF
d_gene: -
v_gene: TRBV12-3/TRBV12-4
j_gene: TRBJ1-1
abundance: -

CDR3nt: TGTGCCAGCAGGCCGCAGGCCGGGGAGCTGTTTTTT
CDR3aa: CASRPQAGELFF
d_gene: -
v_gene: TRBV6-1
j_gene: TRBJ2-2
abundance: few

CDR3nt: TGTGCCAGCAGCCGAGCGGGAGGAGGGGAGCAGTACTTC
CDR3aa: CASSRAGGGEQYF
d_gene: TRBD2
v_gene: TRBV7-9
j_gene: TRBJ2-7
abundance: few

CDR3nt: TGCGCCAGCAGCAACTACAGGGGGGAGGTGAACACTGAAGCTTTCTTT
CDR3aa: CASSNYRGEVNTEAFF
d_gene: TRBD1
v_gene: TRBV4-1
j_gene: TRBJ1-1
abundance: -

CDR3nt: TGTGCCAGCAGTGTAGTCGGGGAGCTGTTTTTT
CDR3aa: CASSVVGELFF
d_gene: -
v_gene: TRBV25-1
j_gene: TRBJ2-2
abundance: -

CDR3nt: TGCGCCAGCAGCCCAAATCCGATGCGCACTGAAGCTTTCTTT
CDR3aa: CASSPNPMRTEAFF
d_gene: -
v_gene: TRBV5-1
j_gene: TRBJ1-1
abundance: -

CDR3nt: TGCGCCAGCAGCATGGACAGGGGGCCCTCCTACGAGCAGTACTTC
CDR3aa: CASSMDRGPSYEQYF
d_gene: TRBD1
v_gene: TRBV5-1
j_gene: TRBJ2-7
abundance: few

CDR3nt: TGTGCCAGCAGCTTAGGTCGACTAGCGGGAGTCGCGAACACCGGGGAGCTGTTTTTT
CDR3aa: CASSLGRLAGVANTGELFF
d_gene: TRBD2
v_gene: TRBV7-6
j_gene: TRBJ2-2
abundance: few

CDR3nt: TGCGCCAGCAGCCAAACAGGCGGGAGCTTGCAAGAGACCCAGTACTTC
CDR3aa: CASSQTGGSLQETQYF
d_gene: TRBD2
v_gene: TRBV4-1
j_gene: TRBJ2-5
abundance: few

CDR3nt: TGTGCCAGCAGTCTAGGGGGGGGCTCCGGCTACGAGCAGTACTTC
CDR3aa: CASSLGGGSGYEQYF
d_gene: -
v_gene: TRBV27
j_gene: TRBJ2-7
abundance: -

CDR3nt: TGCGCCAGCAGCTTACGAATATACATGAACACTGAAGCTTTCTTT
CDR3aa: CASSLRIYMNTEAFF
d_gene: -
v_gene: TRBV5-1
j_gene: TRBJ1-1
abundance: few

CDR3nt: TGTGCCAGTAGTGTTAGATACAATGAGCAGTTCTTC
CDR3aa: CASSVRYNEQFF
d_gene: -
v_gene: TRBV19
j_gene: TRBJ2-1
abundance: -

CDR3nt: TGTGCCAGCTCACGGGACAGGGAAAACTCACCCCTCCACTTT
CDR3aa: CASSRDRENSPLHF
d_gene: TRBD1
v_gene: TRBV18
j_gene: TRBJ1-6
abundance: -

CDR3nt: TGTGCCACCAGTGTTGGGACAGGGGCCAATGAGCAGTTCTTC
CDR3aa: CATSVGTGANEQFF
d_gene: TRBD1
v_gene: TRBV24-1
j_gene: TRBJ2-1
abundance: few

CDR3nt: TGTGCCAGCAGTGTTGTGGCTACGGGAAGGTACGAGCAGTACTTC
CDR3aa: CASSVVATGRYEQYF
d_gene: -
v_gene: TRBV2
j_gene: TRBJ2-7
abundance: few

CDR3nt: TGTGCCAGCAGTACTACGGGACAGCTAAGATATGGCTACACCTTC
CDR3aa: CASSTTGQLRYGYTF
d_gene: TRBD1
v_gene: TRBV12-3/TRBV12-4
j_gene: TRBJ1-2
abundance: -

CDR3nt: TGTGCCAGCAGCCGAGACCGGGCCTACACCTTC
CDR3aa: CASSRDRAYTF
d_gene: -
v_gene: TRBV12-3/TRBV12-4
j_gene: TRBJ1-2
abundance: few

CDR3nt: TGTGCCAGCAGTAAAGCGGGAGGGCCATACAATGAGCAGTTCTTC
CDR3aa: CASSKAGGPYNEQFF
d_gene: TRBD2
v_gene: TRBV3-1
j_gene: TRBJ2-1
abundance: few

CDR3nt: TGTGCCATCAGTGAGGTGGGGGCCTGGAACACTGAAGCTTTCTTT
CDR3aa: CAISEVGAWNTEAFF
d_gene: -
v_gene: TRBV10-3
j_gene: TRBJ1-1
abundance: few

CDR3nt: TGTGCCAGCAGTTACGGAGCGGGTGGGGGAGATACGCAGTATTTT
CDR3aa: CASSYGAGGGDTQYF
d_gene: -
v_gene: TRBV6-5
j_gene: TRBJ2-3
abundance: few

CDR3nt: TGTGCCAGCAGCTCCGATGGGGGAGGTTACACTGAAGCTTTCTTT
CDR3aa: CASSSDGGGYTEAFF
d_gene: -
v_gene: TRBV13
j_gene: TRBJ1-1
abundance: few

CDR3nt: TGTGCCAGCAGCTTAGTACCAGCGGGAGGGCCCGGGGAGCTGTTTTTT
CDR3aa: CASSLVPAGGPGELFF
d_gene: TRBD2
v_gene: TRBV11-2
j_gene: TRBJ2-2
abundance: -

CDR3nt: TGTGCCAGCCGGCCCGTGGACACCGGGGAGCTGTTTTTT
CDR3aa: CASRPVDTGELFF
d_gene: -
v_gene: TRBV6-1
j_gene: TRBJ2-2
abundance: few

CDR3nt: TGTGCCAGCAGCACCCGGAGCCGCCAAGAGACCCAGTACTTC
CDR3aa: CASSTRSRQETQYF
d_gene: -
v_gene: TRBV7-2
j_gene: TRBJ2-5
abundance: few

CDR3nt: TGTGCCAGCAGCTATGACGGGGCTTCAGGGGGAAAGTACTTC
CDR3aa: CASSYDGASGGKYF
d_gene: TRBD1
v_gene: TRBV7-9
j_gene: TRBJ2-7
abundance: few

CDR3nt: TGTGCCAGCAGTTTGGGGCAGGGGGCCCTCCTTTTTGCTGAAGCTTTCTTT
CDR3aa: CASSLGQGALLFAEAFF
d_gene: TRBD1
v_gene: TRBV12-3/TRBV12-4
j_gene: TRBJ1-1
abundance: -